A selection of T cell receptor beta chains follows, all from one sample in a study of T cells in localized non-small cell lung cancer. Libraries were prepared by immunoSEQ multiplex PCR; TCRdb keeps only in-frame clonotypes and omits some of them. The sample lists 55,000 to 75,000 clones, roughly nine tenths occurring once. The material was peripheral blood, obtained before any cancer treatment. These receptors all come from a male donor older than 55 with stage III squamous cell lung carcinoma. Each CDR3 is given with its conserved first and last residue. D genes are given only for firm matches. Clone size is given for some rows only: seen once, a few or many times, or a class if the clone is expanded.

>TRBJ2-5|once|TRBV5-1|-
TGCGCCAGCAGCTTAAACGCAGGGGTCAGTCAAGAGACCCAGTACTTC
CASSLNAGVSQETQYF
>TRBJ2-1|once|TRBV19|TRBD2
TGTGCCAGTAGTTGGGCTAGCGGCCCCAATGAGCAGTTCTTC
CASSWASGPNEQFF
>TRBJ1-5|-|TRBV5-1|TRBD1
TGCGCCAGCAGCTTGGAGGGGGCCGGCCAGCCCCAGCATTTT
CASSLEGAGQPQHF
>TRBJ1-1|-|TRBV28|-
TGTGCCAGCAGCTTAATCATGAACACTGAAGCTTTCTTT
CASSLIMNTEAFF
>TRBJ1-2|-|TRBV6-6|-
TGTGCCAGCAGTTACCCGGGGGCAGGGGATAACTATGGCTACACCTTC
CASSYPGAGDNYGYTF
>TRBJ1-2|-|TRBV7-9|-
TGTGCCAGCAGCTTAAAAGGGGAGGTTGGCTACACCTTC
CASSLKGEVGYTF
>TRBJ1-1|-|TRBV6-5|-
TGTGCCAGCAGTTACTCTCGGGGGAACACTGAAGCTTTCTTT
CASSYSRGNTEAFF
>TRBJ1-2|-|TRBV19|-
TGTGCCAGTAGTATACGGGCCTATGGCTACACCTTC
CASSIRAYGYTF
>TRBJ2-3|-|TRBV2|-
TGTGCCAGCAGTGAAGCGGTGGGGGGCGTCACAGATACGCAGTATTTT
CASSEAVGGVTDTQYF
>TRBJ2-6|few|TRBV4-3|-
TGCGCCAGCAGCCAAGATGGGTCGGCTGGGGCCAACGTCCTGACTTTC
CASSQDGSAGANVLTF
>TRBJ1-5|once|TRBV7-8|TRBD1
TGTGCCAGCAGCTTCGGACTGCGACAGGGGTTCAATCAGCCCCAGCATTTT
CASSFGLRQGFNQPQHF
>TRBJ2-1|-|TRBV6-6|-
TGTGCCAGCAGTTACCCGGGTATGGGCAATGAGCAGTTCTTC
CASSYPGMGNEQFF
>TRBJ2-3|-|TRBV4-1|TRBD2
TGCGCCAGCAGCCGACTGGGACTACCGAGCGGGGCAGATACGCAGTATTTT
CASSRLGLPSGADTQYF
>TRBJ2-3|-|TRBV11-2|-
TGTGCCAGCAGCCTGGACGGGTGGACAGATACGCAGTATTTT
CASSLDGWTDTQYF
>TRBJ2-1|-|TRBV7-6|TRBD2
TGTGCCAGCAGCTTAGCGGGGGGGGATGAGCAGTTCTTC
CASSLAGGDEQFF
>TRBJ1-2|-|TRBV6-1|-
TGTGCCAGCAGTGAAGCATCGGGGACATTTGGCTACACCTTC
CASSEASGTFGYTF
>TRBJ1-1|-|TRBV6-5|-
TGTGCCAGCAGTTACTCGAGACAAACGTTCACTGAAGCTTTCTTT
CASSYSRQTFTEAFF
>TRBJ2-4|-|TRBV19|-
TGTGCCAGTAGTGAAACGGCCGGGGTACTAGCCAAAAACATTCAGTACTTC
CASSETAGVLAKNIQYF